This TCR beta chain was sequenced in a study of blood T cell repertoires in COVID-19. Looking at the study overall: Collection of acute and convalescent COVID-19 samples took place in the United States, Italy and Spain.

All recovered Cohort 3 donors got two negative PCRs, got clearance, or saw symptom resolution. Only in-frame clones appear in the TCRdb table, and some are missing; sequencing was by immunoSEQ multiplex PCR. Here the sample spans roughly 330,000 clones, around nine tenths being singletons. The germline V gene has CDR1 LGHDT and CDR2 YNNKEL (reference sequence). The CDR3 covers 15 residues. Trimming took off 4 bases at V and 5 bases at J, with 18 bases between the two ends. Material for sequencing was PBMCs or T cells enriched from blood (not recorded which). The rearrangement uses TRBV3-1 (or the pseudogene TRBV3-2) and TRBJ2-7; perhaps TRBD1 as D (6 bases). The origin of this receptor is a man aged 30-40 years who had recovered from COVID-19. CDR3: CASSPPGHRPDEQYF. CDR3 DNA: TGTGCCAGCAGCCCCCCGGGACATCGTCCCGACGAGCAGTACTTC.